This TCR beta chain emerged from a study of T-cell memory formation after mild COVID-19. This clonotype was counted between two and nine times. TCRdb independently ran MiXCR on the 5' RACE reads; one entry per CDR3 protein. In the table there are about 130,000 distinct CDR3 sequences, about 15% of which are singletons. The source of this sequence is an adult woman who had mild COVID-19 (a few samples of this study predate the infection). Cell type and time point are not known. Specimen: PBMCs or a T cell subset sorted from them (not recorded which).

In DNA form, the CDR3 reads TGTGCCAGCAGTCACCCGGGGGGAGGAGAGACCCAGTACTTC. Its protein product is CASSHPGGGETQYF. The V call is TRBV6-6, the J call TRBJ2-5, with TRBD2 matching 7 bases. The ends lost 5 bases at V and 4 bases at J; junction bases unmatched: 7. The CDR3 is 14 residues long. Germline CDR1 and CDR2: MNHNY and SVGAGI (reference sequence).